This T cell receptor beta chain derives from a study of blood T cell repertoires in COVID-19. Clones were sequenced by immunoSEQ multiplex PCR, and TCRdb holds only the in-frame ones, with some missing. The table has roughly 70,000 clones, approximately 83% seen once. With V trimmed by 4 bases and J by 6 bases, 6 bases remained unmatched. CDR1 and CDR2 (germline): MGHRA, YSYEKL. The CDR3 has 15 amino acids. The J gene is TRBJ2-2, the V gene TRBV4-1; 9 nucleotides agree with TRBD2. The receptor was derived from a human donor in a cohort sampled during active COVID-19. The sequencing input was peripheral blood. The CDR3 spells CASSRGGGAAGELFF. In DNA, the CDR3 is TGCGCCAGCAGCCGTGGCGGGGGGGCCGCCGGGGAGCTGTTTTTT.